This TCR beta chain was sequenced in a study of blood T cells in healthy people across ages. Notes on the study in general: Age brought a roughly linear fall in TCR beta diversity measured per million T cells.

For every donor, a draw yielded around 9.4 milliliters of peripheral blood. Using a J-beta primer mix together with a sample-barcoded 5' primer, a second PCR was run for roughly 6 to 12 cycles. Each cDNA molecule carried a tag from a template-switch adaptor that contained 12 random nucleotides. Using its own MiXCR run on the 5' RACE reads, TCRdb lists one record per CDR3 protein. The sample carries 700,000 to 950,000 distinct CDR3 sequences, about 42% recorded once. Notes on this clonotype: Its antigen is unknown.

Trimming removed 5 bases from V and 4 bases from J; junction bases left unmatched: 7. CDR1 is SEHNR, CDR2 FQNEAQ, per germline (reference sequence). CDR3 length: 15 amino acids. Sample: blood. This TCR derives from a woman aged 55-69 years in good health. This rearrangement joins TRBV7-9 to TRBJ2-1, with TRBD1 identical over 8 bases. Written as DNA, the CDR3 is TGTGCCAGCAGCATGACAGGGGAGGAGTACAATGAGCAGTTCTTC. It yields the protein CASSMTGEEYNEQFF. The full variable domain, in which reference TRBV7-9 and TRBJ2-1 provide the parts outside the CDR3, is DTGVSQNPRHKITKRGQNVTFRCDPISEHNRLYWYRQTLGQGPEFLTYFQNEAQLEKSRLLSDRFSAERPKGSFSTLEIQRTEQGDSAMYLCASSMTGEEYNEQFFGPGTRLTVL.